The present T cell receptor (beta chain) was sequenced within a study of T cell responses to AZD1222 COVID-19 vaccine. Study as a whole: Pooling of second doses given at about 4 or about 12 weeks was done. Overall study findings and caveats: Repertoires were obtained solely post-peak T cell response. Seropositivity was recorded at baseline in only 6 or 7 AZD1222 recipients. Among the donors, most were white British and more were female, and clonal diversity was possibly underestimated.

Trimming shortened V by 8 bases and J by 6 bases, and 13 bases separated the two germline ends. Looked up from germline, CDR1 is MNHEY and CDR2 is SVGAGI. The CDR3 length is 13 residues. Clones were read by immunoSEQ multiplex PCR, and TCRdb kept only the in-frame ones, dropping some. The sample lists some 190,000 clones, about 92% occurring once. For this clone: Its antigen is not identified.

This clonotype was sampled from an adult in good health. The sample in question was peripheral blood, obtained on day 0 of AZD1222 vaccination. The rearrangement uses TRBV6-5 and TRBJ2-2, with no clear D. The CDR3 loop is CASRRGLAGELFF. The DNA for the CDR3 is TGTGCCAGCCGGCGTGGGCTAGCCGGGGAGCTGTTTTTT.